The present entry profiles one T cell receptor (beta chain) with its context. This entry is derived from a study of control samples from healthy donors and cancer patients. Here immunoSEQ multiplex PCR was the method, and the copy in TCRdb shows in-frame clones only, minus some. The sample shows tens of thousands of clones, approximately 88% of them seen only once. V lost 1 base, J lost 2 bases, and 12 bases lay in between. This CDR3 region has 15 residues. Germline loops: CDR1 MNHNS, CDR2 SASEGT. This chain joins TRBV6-1 and TRBJ2-7, with D uncertain. This sequence was found in a man in his fifties in good health. Sequencing was carried out using blood. CDR3 nucleotide sequence: TGTGCCAGCAGTGAAGGAGCAGCCCTAACCTACGAGCAGTACTTC. Its translation: CASSEGAALTYEQYF.